The entry that follows covers one T cell receptor beta chain sequence. What it binds is not known. In TCRdb, the reads were re-called with MiXCR into one record per CDR3 protein. The profile shows some 400,000 distinct CDR3 sequences, 15% to 20% of them singletons. This specimen belongs to a study of T cell repertoires in cytomegalovirus infection. Study details: Based on public TCR beta signatures, there were indications of CMV infection and of a matching HLA type.

V gave up 1 base and J gave up 0 bases, with 7 bases separating them. CDR3 length equals 14 residues. Study-wide findings and caveats: In two of eight donors, the top clonotype was HLA-C-restricted CMV-specific.

This receptor was identified in a human donor in good health (CMV status not recorded). Some clones in this sample may be carry-over from other donors' samples. The gene calls are TRBV12-3 or TRBV12-4 and TRBJ2-7; TRBD2 is a possible D gene (5 bases). The sequenced sample consisted of PBMCs. The CDR3 loop reads CASSLDDYSYEQYF. For the CDR3, the DNA is TGTGCCAGCAGTTTAGACGACTACTCCTACGAGCAGTACTTC.